Each of the 29 T cell receptor beta chains below was sequenced from the same sample in a study of blood T cell repertoires in COVID-19. TCRdb's table, derived via immunoSEQ multiplex PCR, lists solely in-frame clones and lacks some. Here the sample spans about 200,000 clones, roughly 80% being singletons. The sequenced material came from peripheral blood. Source of these receptors: a man aged 45-60 years who had recovered from COVID-19.

J is TRBJ1-6 and V is TRBV3-1 (or the pseudogene TRBV3-2); maybe TRBD1 (6 bases). V shed 1 base and J shed 10 bases, with 11 bases lying between them. CDR3 length: 14 residues. Germline lookup yields CDR1 LGHDT and CDR2 YNNKEL (reference sequence). The CDR3 loop is CASSQVQGTSPLHF. CDR3 sequence (DNA): TGTGCCAGCAGCCAAGTTCAGGGGACATCACCCCTCCACTTT.

The chain is built from TRBV10-3 and TRBJ1-1, with 9 bases lining up with TRBD1. V dropped 3 bases and J dropped 4; count of bases not matched to a gene: 3. This CDR3 is 14 amino acids long. The V gene's germline CDR1 is ENHRY and CDR2 SYGVKD. The CDR3 coding sequence is TGTGCCATCAGTGAAGACAGGGGGGGCACTGAAGCTTTCTTT. It specifies CAISEDRGGTEAFF.

The rearrangement links TRBV27 to TRBJ1-4, with TRBD1 as a possible D gene (5 bases). CDR1 and CDR2 from the germline V gene are MNHEY and SMNVEV (reference sequence). V lost 6 bases, J lost 8 bases, and 16 bases lay in between. The CDR3 is 14 residues long. The CDR3 here is CASRIQGKEEKLFF. The CDR3 DNA reads TGTGCCAGCAGAATTCAGGGCAAAGAGGAAAAACTGTTTTTT.

The J gene is TRBJ1-1, the V gene TRBV6-1; TRBD1 is a possible D gene (5 bases). In germline, CDR1 is MNHNS, CDR2 SASEGT. Trimming stripped 2 bases from V and 3 bases from J, with 10 bases between. This CDR3 is built from 14 residues. The CDR3 DNA is TGTGCCAGCAGTGAAATAGGGGCTGACACTGAAGCTTTCTTT. It codes for CASSEIGADTEAFF.

V usage is TRBV7-6 and J usage is TRBJ2-5; D may be TRBD2 (6 bases). Looked up from germline, CDR1 is SGHVS and CDR2 is FNYEAQ. The V end was cut by 5 bases, the J end by 1 base, with 11 bases between. This CDR3 has 14 amino acids. The CDR3 nucleotides read TGTGCCAGCAGCCCGCGGGGATTCCAAGAGACCCAGTACTTC. Protein sequence: CASSPRGFQETQYF.

This clone has a handful of counts. In nucleotides, the CDR3 is TGTGCCAGCAGCCAAGATAAAGAGCAGTTCTTC. Translating gives CASSQDKEQFF. The chain recombines TRBV3-1 (or the pseudogene TRBV3-2) with TRBJ2-1, with no clear D. The CDR3 loop spans 11 amino acids. Per the germline V gene, CDR1 is LGHDT and CDR2 is YNNKEL (reference sequence). Deletions cut 0 bases from V and 10 bases from J, with 4 bases between.

The genes are TRBV13 and TRBJ2-7; the match to TRBD2 covers 12 bases. The germline V gene has CDR1 PRHDT and CDR2 FYEKMQ (reference sequence). V lost 5 bases and J lost 4; bases outside the gene matches: 9. The CDR3 contains 16 residues. The CDR3: CASSARLAGEVYEQYF. CDR3 bases: TGTGCCAGCAGCGCCCGACTAGCGGGAGAAGTATACGAGCAGTACTTC. The full variable domain, with the rest looked up from reference TRBV13 and TRBJ2-7, is AAGVIQSPRHLIKEKRETATLKCYPIPRHDTVYWYQQGPGQDPQFLISFYEKMQSDKGSIPDRFSAQQFSDYHSELNMSSLELGDSALYFCASSARLAGEVYEQYFGPGTRLTVT.

The CDR3 region has the DNA TGTGCCAGTAGGGACCTTCCATCGGGGGGATATGGCTACACCTTC. Translated, it gives CASRDLPSGGYGYTF. The rearrangement uses TRBV19 and TRBJ1-2; tentatively, D is TRBD1 (5 bases). Per germline, CDR1 LNHDA and CDR2 SQIVND (reference sequence). The V gene lost 6 bases and the J gene lost 5 bases, with 19 bases spanning the gap. CDR3 length: 15 residues.

The CDR3 sequence is CASSLAYGTEAFF. The CDR3 DNA sequence: TGTGCCAGCAGTTTAGCGTACGGGACTGAAGCTTTCTTT. This chain links TRBV12-3 or TRBV12-4 with TRBJ1-1; D unclear. The V end lost 0 bases, the J end lost 5 bases, and 7 bases lay between the germline ends. The CDR3 totals 13 residues.

The V gene is TRBV9, the J gene TRBJ1-5; perhaps TRBD1 as D (6 bases). Per germline, CDR1 SGDLS and CDR2 YYNGEE. This CDR3 has 14 residues. The V end was cut by 2 bases, the J end by 7 bases, with 13 bases between. The CDR3: CASSVGTDRQPQHF. CDR3 bases: TGTGCCAGCAGCGTCGGGACGGACAGACAGCCCCAGCATTTT.

The chain uses TRBV11-3 and TRBJ2-1; 15 positions agree with TRBD2. The CDR3 covers 19 residues. The germline V gene has CDR1 SGHNT and CDR2 YENEEA. Trimming took 1 base from V and 7 from J; bases not matched to a gene: 11. CDR3 nucleotide sequence: TGTGCCAGCAGCTTAGGAGACGGACTAGCGGGAGGGCCCGTGAATGAGCAGTTCTTC. Translation: CASSLGDGLAGGPVNEQFF.

The J gene is TRBJ1-1, the V gene TRBV19, with no clear D. In germline, CDR1 is LNHDA, CDR2 SQIVND (reference sequence). Trimming removed 6 bases at V and 1 base at J, with 12 bases between. CDR3 length: 14 amino acids. The CDR3 region is CASRITAGNTEAFF. The DNA of the CDR3 is TGTGCCAGTAGGATAACAGCCGGGAACACTGAAGCTTTCTTT.

This clone has just one count. The rearrangement links TRBV19 to TRBJ1-1, with TRBD1 identical over 8 bases. The V gene's germline CDR1 is LNHDA and CDR2 SQIVND (reference sequence). The junction had 16 bases not matched to a gene; V was cut back by 6 bases and J by 10 bases. The CDR3 runs 15 residues. In DNA, the CDR3 is TGTGCCAGTAGCCCCAGGGGGCTTCGCGTGGGCGCAGCTTTCTTT. Protein product: CASSPRGLRVGAAFF. Looking up the rest from reference TRBV19 and TRBJ1-1 gives the full variable domain: DGGITQSPKYLFRKEGQNVTLSCEQNLNHDAMYWYRQDPGQGLRLIYYSQIVNDFQKGDIAEGYSVSREKKESFPLTVTSAQKNPTAFYLCASSPRGLRVGAAFFGQGTRLTVV.

This chain links TRBV11-2 with TRBJ2-2; D is unclear. Between the trimmed V and J ends, which lost 0 bases and 1 base, there was a span of 6 bases. CDR1 SGHAT and CDR2 FQNNGV come from the germline V gene. The length of the CDR3 is 15 residues. For the CDR3, the DNA is TGTGCCAGCAGCTTAGATCCAGGGAACACCGGGGAGCTGTTTTTT. Protein: CASSLDPGNTGELFF. Combining the CDR3 with reference TRBV11-2 and TRBJ2-2 gives the whole variable domain EAGVAQSPRYKIIEKRQSVAFWCNPISGHATLYWYQQILGQGPKLLIQFQNNGVVDDSQLPKDRFSAERLKGVDSTLKIQPAKLEDSAVYLCASSLDPGNTGELFFGEGSRLTVL.

The chain couples TRBV25-1 to TRBJ2-2; 8 positions agree with TRBD1. Per the germline V gene, CDR1 is MGHDK and CDR2 is SYGVNS. CDR3 length: 17 amino acids. With V trimmed by 1 base and J by 7 bases, 11 bases remained unmatched. CDR3 DNA sequence: TGTGCCAGCAGTGAATCAGGGACAGGTGGTCTTGTCGGGGAGCTGTTTTTT. Protein: CASSESGTGGLVGELFF.

The CDR3 spells CASSLVGGSQDTQYF. The CDR3 DNA reads as TGTGCCAGCAGCTTAGTGGGTGGGAGTCAAGATACGCAGTATTTT. The V and J genes are TRBV11-3 and TRBJ2-3, with D possibly being TRBD2 (5 bases). Trimming stripped 1 base from V and 5 bases from J, with 13 bases between. The germline CDR1 and CDR2 sequences are SGHNT and YENEEA. The CDR3 runs to 15 residues.

This clone appeared a few times. The rearrangement joins TRBV25-1 to TRBJ2-7, with a weak D call TRBD2 (6 bases). The V end lost 7 bases, the J end lost 5 bases, and 21 bases lay between the germline ends. This CDR3 has 15 residues. Looked up from germline, CDR1 is MGHDK and CDR2 is SYGVNS. CDR3 in DNA: TGTGCCAGCATTCCCTCGGGGGTAAATGCTAACGAGCAGTACTTC. Protein: CASIPSGVNANEQYF.

V usage is TRBV27 and J usage is TRBJ2-2; the match to TRBD1 covers 9 bases. This CDR3 region has 15 residues. Germline CDR1 MNHEY, CDR2 SMNVEV (reference sequence). The junction had 5 bases not matched to a gene; V was cut back by 6 bases and J by 3 bases. CDR3 DNA: TGTGCCAGCAGAACACGGGACAGGGACACCGGGGAGCTGTTTTTT. Translation: CASRTRDRDTGELFF.

This sequence joins TRBV13 and TRBJ2-1; D is possibly TRBD2 (6 bases). V shed 10 bases and J shed 4 bases, with 17 bases lying between them. The germline CDR1 and CDR2 sequences are PRHDT and FYEKMQ (reference sequence). This CDR3 comprises 14 residues. CDR3 sequence reads: CATASGRGYNEQFF. The CDR3 bases are TGTGCCACCGCCAGCGGGCGTGGGTACAATGAGCAGTTCTTC.

In its sample, this clone was seen once. The V call is TRBV5-4, the J call TRBJ1-2; 8 positions match TRBD1. V dropped 0 bases and J dropped 5; count of bases not matched to a gene: 6. Germline lookup yields CDR1 SGHNT and CDR2 YYREEE (reference sequence). The CDR3 covers 15 residues. The CDR3 coding sequence is TGTGCCAGCAGCTTGGGCGGACAGGGAAGTTATGGCTACACCTTC. Encoded protein: CASSLGGQGSYGYTF.

V is TRBV15 and J is TRBJ2-3; 12 positions match TRBD1. CDR1 LNHNV and CDR2 YYDKDF come from the germline V gene (reference sequence). The CDR3 runs 17 residues. V lost 2 bases to trimming and J lost 3 bases; unmatched junction nucleotides: 6. The CDR3 DNA is TGTGCCACCAGCAGAATACGGGACAGGGGGCGGACAGATACGCAGTATTTT. This codes for CATSRIRDRGRTDTQYF.

The V and J genes are TRBV3-1 (or the pseudogene TRBV3-2) and TRBJ2-7; TRBD2 matches 8 bases. The ends lost 0 bases at V and 2 bases at J; junction bases unmatched: 3. The CDR3 runs to 15 residues. CDR1 and CDR2 (germline): LGHDT, YNNKEL (reference sequence). This CDR3 reads CASSQDNGRAYEQYF. The CDR3 region has the DNA TGTGCCAGCAGCCAAGACAACGGGAGGGCCTACGAGCAGTACTTC.

V usage is TRBV4-2 and J usage is TRBJ2-5, with TRBD1 identical over 9 bases. This CDR3 region has 14 residues. Germline lookup yields CDR1 LGHNA and CDR2 YNFKEQ. After removal of 4 bases from V and 4 bases from J, the junction contained 4 bases not matched to a gene. The CDR3 bases are TGTGCCAGCAGCCTGGACAGGGGATCAGAGACCCAGTACTTC. Its translation: CASSLDRGSETQYF.

This clone appeared many times. The chain combines TRBV9 with TRBJ2-1, with D possibly being TRBD2 (6 bases). Germline V CDR1 and CDR2: SGDLS, YYNGEE. Trimming took off 3 bases at V and 3 bases at J, with 13 bases between the two ends. This CDR3 has 15 amino acids. Here the CDR3 reads CASSDSSELYNEQFF. For the CDR3, the DNA is TGTGCCAGCAGCGATTCTAGCGAGCTCTACAATGAGCAGTTCTTC. Full variable domain (remainder filled in from reference TRBV9 and TRBJ2-1): DSGVTQTPKHLITATGQRVTLRCSPRSGDLSVYWYQQSLDQGLQFLIQYYNGEERAKGNILERFSAQQFPDLHSELNLSSLELGDSALYFCASSDSSELYNEQFFGPGTRLTVL.

V gene TRBV2 combines with J gene TRBJ2-5; a weak D match, TRBD2 (7 bases). Trimming left V 7 bases short and J 2 bases short, with 17 bases between. The CDR3 loop spans 15 amino acids. Per the germline V gene, CDR1 is SNHLY and CDR2 is FYNNEI. The CDR3 is CASIFGRGGQETQYF. CDR3 DNA: TGTGCCAGCATTTTTGGGAGGGGGGGACAAGAGACCCAGTACTTC.

The chain couples TRBV19 to TRBJ1-1, with 8 bases that match TRBD1. The V and J ends lost 4 bases and 7 bases, in that order; junction bases with no gene match: 5. CDR3 size: 13 residues. Per germline, CDR1 LNHDA and CDR2 SQIVND (reference sequence). DNA for the CDR3: TGTGCCAGTAGTACAGGGGGCGCGGTTGAAGCTTTCTTT. Protein: CASSTGGAVEAFF.

This rearrangement joins TRBV27 to TRBJ2-7; maybe TRBD2 (6 bases). V gave up 2 bases and J gave up 12 bases, with 17 bases separating them. Germline V gene sequence: CDR1 MNHEY, CDR2 SMNVEV (reference sequence). The CDR3 sequence is 13 residues long. CDR3 DNA: TGTGCCAGCAGTTTAGGGGGACTGAATTCTCGGTACTTC. Amino acid sequence: CASSLGGLNSRYF.

J is TRBJ2-3 and V is TRBV5-1, with 9 bases aligning to TRBD2. The J segment lost 4 bases and the V segment lost 5 bases, leaving 11 bases of the junction unmatched. The CDR3 totals 16 residues. Germline V lookup: CDR1 SGHRS, CDR2 YFSETQ. CDR3 residues: CASRLDLGLASDTQYF. CDR3 nucleotide sequence: TGCGCCAGCAGGCTAGACCTGGGACTAGCATCAGATACGCAGTATTTT.

The chain has TRBV6-6 and TRBJ2-2, with a possible D match to TRBD2 (6 bases). Trimming took 7 bases from V and 5 from J, leaving 14 bases between them. This CDR3 has 14 residues. Per germline, CDR1 MNHNY and CDR2 SVGAGI (reference sequence). In DNA form, the CDR3 reads TGTGCCAGCAAGCCGCAGGGACTTACCGGGGAGCTGTTTTTT. This sequence encodes CASKPQGLTGELFF.